One and the same sample provided the 10 T cell receptor beta chains below, sequenced in a study of blood T cell repertoires in COVID-19. Sequencing used immunoSEQ multiplex PCR; TCRdb keeps in-frame clones, though not all of them. The sample comprises fewer than 400,000 clones, around 85% of which are singletons, and approximately 1.9% rests with the top ten. Sequenced material: PBMCs or T cells enriched from blood (not recorded which). These receptors originate from a woman under 40 who had been exposed to COVID-19.

This clone was observed a handful of times. CDR3 sequence: CASSNLWSYNSPLHF. DNA for the CDR3: TGTGCCAGCAGCAACCTATGGTCCTATAATTCACCCCTCCACTTT. V is TRBV11-2 and J is TRBJ1-6; D is ambiguous. CDR3 length equals 15 residues. Looked up from germline, CDR1 is SGHAT and CDR2 is FQNNGV. V lost 5 bases and J lost 1, with 9 bases in between.

The genes are TRBV30 and TRBJ1-5; unclear D gene. CDR3 length: 13 residues. V lost 5 bases, J lost 0 bases, and 8 bases lay in between. Per germline, CDR1 GTSNPN and CDR2 SVGIG (reference sequence). CDR3 nucleotide sequence: TGTGCCTGGCAGACACGTAGCAATCAGCCCCAGCATTTT. Protein: CAWQTRSNQPQHF.

This clone has more than one count but fewer than ten. CDR3 sequence: CASTGGANQPQHF. The CDR3 nucleotides are TGTGCCAGTACAGGTGGGGCTAATCAGCCCCAGCATTTT. This chain links TRBV19 with TRBJ1-5, with D perhaps matching TRBD1 (5 bases). Trimming took off 7 bases at V and 4 bases at J, with 11 bases between the two ends. The CDR3 is 13 residues long. CDR1 is LNHDA, CDR2 SQIVND, per germline (reference sequence).

This clone was detected once. The chain is built from TRBV3-1 (or the pseudogene TRBV3-2) and TRBJ2-7, with D possibly being TRBD2 (5 bases). The CDR3 is 11 amino acids. Looked up from germline, CDR1 is LGHDT and CDR2 is YNNKEL (reference sequence). Trimming took 7 bases from V and 5 from J, leaving 9 bases between them. The CDR3 DNA follows: TGTGCCAGCATAAGAGGGAACGAGCAGTACTTC. Translated: CASIRGNEQYF.

This chain connects TRBV10-3 to TRBJ2-5; TRBD2 agrees at 10 bases. The V and J ends lost 3 bases and 4 bases, in that order; junction bases with no gene match: 2. The germline V gene has CDR1 ENHRY and CDR2 SYGVKD. The CDR3 runs 14 residues. CDR3 amino acids: CAISDRLAGETQYF. CDR3 nucleotides: TGTGCCATCAGTGATCGACTAGCGGGAGAGACCCAGTACTTC.

Only a few counts were recorded for this clone. The chain carries TRBV10-3 and TRBJ2-2, with 7 positions matching TRBD1. This CDR3 has 13 amino acids. The ends lost 6 bases at V and 5 bases at J; junction bases unmatched: 3. Germline V gives CDR1 ENHRY, CDR2 SYGVKD. The CDR3 sequence: CAIREQGTGELFF. CDR3 nucleotide sequence: TGTGCCATCAGGGAACAGGGGACCGGGGAGCTGTTTTTT.

The rearrangement joins TRBV18 to TRBJ2-1, with 7 bases lining up with TRBD1. Germline lookup yields CDR1 KGHSH and CDR2 LQKENI. V lost 2 bases, J lost 7 bases, and 11 bases stayed unmatched. This CDR3 spans 16 amino acids. The CDR3 here is CASSPFSRQGPNEQFF. The CDR3 DNA follows: TGTGCCAGCTCACCATTCTCGCGACAGGGTCCTAATGAGCAGTTCTTC.

The CDR3 bases are TGCGCCAGCAGCGTTACAGGGAGCAATCAGCCCCAGCATTTT. Its protein is CASSVTGSNQPQHF. This chain uses TRBV10-2 with TRBJ1-5; D is perhaps TRBD1 (6 bases). The germline CDR1 and CDR2 sequences are WSHSY and SAAADI. Trimming shortened V by 6 bases and J by 1 base, and 10 bases separated the two germline ends. The CDR3 consists of 14 residues.

The chain is built from TRBV5-4 and TRBJ1-6; D is perhaps TRBD1 (6 bases). CDR1 and CDR2 from the germline V gene are SGHNT and YYREEE (reference sequence). The CDR3 loop spans 13 amino acids. The germline V and J ends were trimmed by 6 bases and 7 bases, with 11 bases remaining between them. CDR3 DNA sequence: TGTGCCAGCAATTTTCAGGGGAATTCACCCCTCCACTTT. Its protein is CASNFQGNSPLHF.

The CDR3 spells CAISDGRGSGTGELFF. DNA of the CDR3: TGTGCCATCAGCGACGGTAGGGGGTCAGGCACCGGGGAGCTGTTTTTT. The V call is TRBV10-3, the J call TRBJ2-2, with TRBD1 as a possible D gene (6 bases). The V and J ends lost 6 bases and 4 bases respectively, with 18 bases between them. The CDR3 totals 16 residues. Germline loops: CDR1 ENHRY, CDR2 SYGVKD.